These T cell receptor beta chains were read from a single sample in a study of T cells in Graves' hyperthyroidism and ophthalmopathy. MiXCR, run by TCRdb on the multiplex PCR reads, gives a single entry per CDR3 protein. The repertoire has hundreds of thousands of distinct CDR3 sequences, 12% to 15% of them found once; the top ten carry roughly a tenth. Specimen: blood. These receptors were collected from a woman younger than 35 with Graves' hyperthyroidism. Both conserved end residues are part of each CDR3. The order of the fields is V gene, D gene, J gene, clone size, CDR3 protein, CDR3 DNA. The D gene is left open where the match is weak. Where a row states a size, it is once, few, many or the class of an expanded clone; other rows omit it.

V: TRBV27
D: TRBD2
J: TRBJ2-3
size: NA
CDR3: CASSSASGGWRTDTQYF
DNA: TGTGCCAGCAGTTCGGCTAGCGGGGGGTGGAGGACAGATACGCAGTATTTT

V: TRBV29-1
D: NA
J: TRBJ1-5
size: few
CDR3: CSVAVYSNQPQHF
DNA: TGCAGCGTTGCGGTCTATAGCAATCAGCCCCAGCATTTT

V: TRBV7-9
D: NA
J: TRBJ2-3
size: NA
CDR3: CASSSPGPFTDTQYF
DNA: TGTGCCAGCAGCTCACCAGGTCCCTTCACAGATACGCAGTATTTT

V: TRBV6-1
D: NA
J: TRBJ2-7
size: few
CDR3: CASSPPRLVVNEQYF
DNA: TGTGCCAGCAGTCCCCCCCGACTAGTAGTTAACGAGCAGTACTTC

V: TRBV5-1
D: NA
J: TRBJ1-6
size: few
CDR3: CASSLMGTDNSPLHF
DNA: TGCGCCAGCAGCTTGATGGGCACAGATAATTCACCCCTCCACTTT

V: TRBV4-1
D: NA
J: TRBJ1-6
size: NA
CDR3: CASSQVKDSPLHF
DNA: TGCGCCAGCAGCCAAGTAAAGGATTCACCCCTCCACTTT

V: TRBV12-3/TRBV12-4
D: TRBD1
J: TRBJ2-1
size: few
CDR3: CASSYPSPGTGPNEQFF
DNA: TGTGCCAGCAGTTACCCATCCCCCGGGACAGGGCCCAATGAGCAGTTCTTC

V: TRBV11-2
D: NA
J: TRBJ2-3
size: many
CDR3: CASSFEGAVADTQYF
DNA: TGTGCCAGCAGCTTCGAGGGCGCGGTTGCAGATACGCAGTATTTT

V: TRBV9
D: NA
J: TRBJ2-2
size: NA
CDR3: CASSVLQSNTGELFF
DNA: TGTGCCAGCAGCGTATTACAGTCGAACACCGGGGAGCTGTTTTTT

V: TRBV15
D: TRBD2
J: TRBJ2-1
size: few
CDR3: CATSIRAGVGNEQFF
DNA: TGTGCCACCAGCATACGAGCGGGAGTAGGGAATGAGCAGTTCTTC

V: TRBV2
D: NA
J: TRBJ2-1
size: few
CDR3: CASTDDIASSYNEQFF
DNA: TGTGCCAGCACCGACGATATAGCGAGCTCCTACAATGAGCAGTTCTTC

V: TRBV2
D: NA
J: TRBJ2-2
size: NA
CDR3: CASGAVSVQFGTNTGELFF
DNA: TGTGCCAGCGGTGCCGTGTCGGTTCAGTTCGGTACTAACACCGGGGAGCTGTTTTTT

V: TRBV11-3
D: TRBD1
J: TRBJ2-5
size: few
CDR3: CASSLEGTGLQETQYF
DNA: TGTGCCAGCAGCTTAGAAGGGACAGGCCTACAAGAGACCCAGTACTTC

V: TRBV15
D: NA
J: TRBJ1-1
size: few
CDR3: CATSRDGKGNTEAFF
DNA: TGTGCCACCAGCAGAGATGGGAAGGGGAACACTGAAGCTTTCTTT

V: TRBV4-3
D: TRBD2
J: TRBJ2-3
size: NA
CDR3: CASSRTSVMGDTQYF
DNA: TGCGCCAGCAGCCGGACTAGCGTAATGGGAGATACGCAGTATTTT

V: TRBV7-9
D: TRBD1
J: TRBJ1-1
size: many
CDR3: CASSAAGTVDTEAFF
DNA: TGTGCCAGCAGCGCGGCCGGGACAGTTGACACTGAAGCTTTCTTT

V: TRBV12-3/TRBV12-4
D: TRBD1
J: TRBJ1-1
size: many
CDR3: CASTPQGVSTEAFF
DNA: TGTGCCAGCACCCCACAGGGGGTAAGCACTGAAGCTTTCTTT

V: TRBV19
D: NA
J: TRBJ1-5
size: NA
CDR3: CASSIGEYQPQHF
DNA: TGTGCCAGTAGTATCGGAGAGTATCAGCCCCAGCATTTT

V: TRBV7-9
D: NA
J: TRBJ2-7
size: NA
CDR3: CASSVQGLSYEQYF
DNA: TGTGCCAGCAGCGTACAGGGCTTGAGCTACGAGCAGTACTTC

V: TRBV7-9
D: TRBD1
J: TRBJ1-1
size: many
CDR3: CASSWDRSLRRTEAFF
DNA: TGTGCCAGCAGCTGGGACAGATCTCTTCGGAGGACTGAAGCTTTCTTT

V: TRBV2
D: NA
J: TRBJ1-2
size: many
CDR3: CASSILQGGTGYTF
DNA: TGTGCCAGCAGTATCCTTCAAGGAGGTACTGGCTACACCTTC

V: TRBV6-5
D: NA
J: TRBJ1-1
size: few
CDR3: CASSYSFPRELNTEAFF
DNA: TGTGCCAGCAGTTACTCGTTTCCGAGGGAATTGAACACTGAAGCTTTCTTT

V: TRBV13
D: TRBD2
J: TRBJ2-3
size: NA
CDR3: CASSHSGSPSDTQYF
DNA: TGTGCCAGCAGCCATAGCGGGAGCCCCTCAGATACGCAGTATTTT

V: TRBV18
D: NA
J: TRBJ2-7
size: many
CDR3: CASSPYSTGSDQYF
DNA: TGTGCCAGCTCACCCTACTCCACAGGATCGGATCAGTACTTC

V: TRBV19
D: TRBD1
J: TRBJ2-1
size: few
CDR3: CASSMGQLLLNEQFF
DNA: TGTGCCAGTAGTATGGGACAGCTCCTATTGAATGAGCAGTTCTTC

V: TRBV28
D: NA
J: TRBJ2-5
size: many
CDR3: CASSLEERVGQETQYF
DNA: TGTGCCAGCAGTTTAGAAGAAAGGGTGGGCCAAGAGACCCAGTACTTC

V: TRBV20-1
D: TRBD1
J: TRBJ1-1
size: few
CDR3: CSARSRTGMNTEAFF
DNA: TGCAGTGCTAGGTCCCGGACAGGGATGAACACTGAAGCTTTCTTT

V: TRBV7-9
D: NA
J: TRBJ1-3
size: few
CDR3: CASSRGFNTIYF
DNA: TGTGCCAGCAGCCGAGGGTTCAACACCATATATTTT

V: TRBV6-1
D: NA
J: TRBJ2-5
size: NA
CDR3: CASSLSPFRGSAETQYF
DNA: TGTGCCAGCAGTTTGTCCCCCTTTAGGGGGAGCGCAGAGACCCAGTACTTC

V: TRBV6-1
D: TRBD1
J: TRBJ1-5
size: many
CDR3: CASRATTGGTSNQPQHF
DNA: TGTGCCAGCAGAGCCACAACAGGGGGGACTAGCAATCAGCCCCAGCATTTT

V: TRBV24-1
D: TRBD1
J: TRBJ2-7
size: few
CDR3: CATSDSGQGTYEQYF
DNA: TGTGCCACCAGTGATTCCGGACAGGGCACCTACGAGCAGTACTTC

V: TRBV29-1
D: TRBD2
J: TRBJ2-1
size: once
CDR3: CSVVGGLADNEQFF
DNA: TGCAGCGTTGTGGGGGGACTAGCTGACAATGAGCAGTTCTTC

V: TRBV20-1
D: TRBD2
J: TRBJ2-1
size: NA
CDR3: CSAWTSGRGRNEQFF
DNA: TGCAGTGCTTGGACTAGCGGGAGGGGACGTAATGAGCAGTTCTTC

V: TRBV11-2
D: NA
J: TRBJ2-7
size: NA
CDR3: CASSTVGGTSSYEQYF
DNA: TGTGCCAGCAGCACAGTAGGAGGGACCAGCTCCTACGAGCAGTACTTC

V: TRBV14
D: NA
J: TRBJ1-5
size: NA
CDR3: CASSHSSNQPQHF
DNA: TGTGCCAGCAGCCACTCTAGCAATCAGCCCCAGCATTTT

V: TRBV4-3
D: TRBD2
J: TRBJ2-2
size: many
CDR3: CASSQASLAAGGVAGELFF
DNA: TGCGCCAGCAGCCAAGCAAGTCTTGCAGCGGGAGGCGTCGCCGGGGAGCTGTTTTTT

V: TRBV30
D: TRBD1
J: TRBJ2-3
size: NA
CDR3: CAWSARQGVFTDTQYF
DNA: TGTGCCTGGAGTGCACGACAGGGTGTCTTCACAGATACGCAGTATTTT

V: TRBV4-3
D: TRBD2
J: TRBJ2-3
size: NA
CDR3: CVSSQEPGLRVADTQYF
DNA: TGCGTCAGCAGCCAGGAACCGGGACTACGGGTAGCAGATACGCAGTATTTT

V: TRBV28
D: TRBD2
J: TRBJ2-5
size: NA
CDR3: CASLGLAGGPGETQYF
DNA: TGTGCCAGCTTGGGACTAGCGGGAGGGCCGGGGGAGACCCAGTACTTC

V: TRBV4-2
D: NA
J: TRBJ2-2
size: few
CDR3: CASSQVFDYERTGELFF
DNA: TGTGCCAGCAGCCAAGTCTTTGATTACGAGCGCACCGGGGAGCTGTTTTTT

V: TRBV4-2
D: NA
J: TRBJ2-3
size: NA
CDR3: CASSQPFIASSTDTQYF
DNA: TGTGCCAGCAGCCAACCATTTATAGCGTCTAGCACAGATACGCAGTATTTT

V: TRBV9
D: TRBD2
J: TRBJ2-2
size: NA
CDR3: CASSVAGDHGELFF
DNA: TGTGCCAGCAGCGTCGCGGGGGACCACGGGGAGCTGTTTTTT

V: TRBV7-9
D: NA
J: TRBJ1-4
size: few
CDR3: CASSPTPGLNEKLFF
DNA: TGTGCCAGCAGCCCCACCCCGGGCCTTAATGAAAAACTGTTTTTT

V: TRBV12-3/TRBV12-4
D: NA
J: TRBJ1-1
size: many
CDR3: CASSPRGGNTEAFF
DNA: TGTGCCAGCAGCCCTCGAGGTGGGAACACTGAAGCTTTCTTT

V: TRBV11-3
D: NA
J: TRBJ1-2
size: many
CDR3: CASSLVLGDAYGYTF
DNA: TGTGCCAGCAGCTTAGTACTGGGGGACGCCTATGGCTACACCTTC

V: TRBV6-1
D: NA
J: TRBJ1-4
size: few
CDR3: CASSALGGPNEKLFF
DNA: TGTGCCAGCAGTGCCCTGGGAGGACCTAATGAAAAACTGTTTTTT

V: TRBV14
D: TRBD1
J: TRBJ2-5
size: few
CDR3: CASRPSRDSQETQYF
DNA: TGTGCCAGCAGACCGTCTCGGGACAGCCAAGAGACCCAGTACTTC

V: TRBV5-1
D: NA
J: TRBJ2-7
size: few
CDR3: CASSRQTPYEQYF
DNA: TGCGCCAGCAGCCGCCAAACACCCTACGAGCAGTACTTC

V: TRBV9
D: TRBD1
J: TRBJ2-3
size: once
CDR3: CASSANRGGDTQYF
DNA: TGTGCCAGCAGCGCTAACAGGGGTGGAGATACGCAGTATTTT